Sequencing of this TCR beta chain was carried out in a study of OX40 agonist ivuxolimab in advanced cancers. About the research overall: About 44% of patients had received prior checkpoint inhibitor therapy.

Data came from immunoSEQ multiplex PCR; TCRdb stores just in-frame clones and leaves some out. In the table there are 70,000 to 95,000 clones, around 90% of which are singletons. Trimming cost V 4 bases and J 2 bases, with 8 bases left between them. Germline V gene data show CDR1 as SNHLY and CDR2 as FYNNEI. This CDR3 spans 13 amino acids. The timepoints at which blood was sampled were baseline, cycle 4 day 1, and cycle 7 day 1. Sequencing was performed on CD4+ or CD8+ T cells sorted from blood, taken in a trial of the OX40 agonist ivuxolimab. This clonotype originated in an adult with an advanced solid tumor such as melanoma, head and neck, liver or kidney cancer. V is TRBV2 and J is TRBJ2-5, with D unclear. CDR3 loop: CASSGTPQETQYF. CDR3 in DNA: TGTGCCAGCAGTGGCACTCCACAAGAGACCCAGTACTTC.